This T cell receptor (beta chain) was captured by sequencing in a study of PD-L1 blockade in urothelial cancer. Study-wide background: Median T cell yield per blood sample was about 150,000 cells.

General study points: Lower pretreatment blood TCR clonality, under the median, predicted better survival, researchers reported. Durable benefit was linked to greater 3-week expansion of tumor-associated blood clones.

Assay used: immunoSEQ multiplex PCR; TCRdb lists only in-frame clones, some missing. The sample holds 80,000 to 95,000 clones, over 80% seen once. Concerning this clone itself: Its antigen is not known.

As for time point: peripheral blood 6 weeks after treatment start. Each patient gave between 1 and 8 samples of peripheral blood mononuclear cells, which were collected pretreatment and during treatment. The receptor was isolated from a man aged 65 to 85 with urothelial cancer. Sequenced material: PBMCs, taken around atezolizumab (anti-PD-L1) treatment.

The CDR3 is CASSVEGTGLEKLFF. Here the CDR3 DNA reads TGTGCCAGCAGCGTAGAAGGGACAGGGTTAGAAAAACTGTTTTTT. The chain carries TRBV9 and TRBJ1-4, with 9 bases lining up with TRBD1. This CDR3 has 15 residues. CDR1 and CDR2 (germline): SGDLS, YYNGEE. V was clipped by 0 bases and J by 8 bases; unmatched bases: 5.